Below are 29 T cell receptor beta chains sequenced from a single sample in a study of blood T cell repertoires in COVID-19. The repertoire was sequenced with immunoSEQ multiplex PCR; TCRdb's copy has only in-frame clones and lacks some. The table has about 380,000 clones, roughly 87% seen once. Sequencing used PBMCs or T cells enriched from blood (not recorded which). Every receptor here comes from a woman in her 30s who had recovered from COVID-19.

The chain is built from TRBV11-3 and TRBJ2-1, with D maybe TRBD1 (5 bases). The germline V gene encodes CDR1 SGHNT and CDR2 YENEEA. The CDR3 sequence is 14 residues long. Trimming took 3 bases from V and 6 from J, leaving 12 bases between them. CDR3 residues: CASSFANQGNEQFF. The CDR3 nucleotides are TGTGCCAGCAGCTTCGCCAACCAGGGCAATGAGCAGTTCTTC.

This clone was recorded only once. The rearrangement joins TRBV11-3 to TRBJ2-5; maybe TRBD2 (5 bases). Between the trimmed V and J ends, which lost 0 bases and 7 bases, there was a span of 12 bases. The CDR3 runs 14 residues. Germline V gene lookup returns CDR1 SGHNT and CDR2 YENEEA. The chain's CDR3 is CASSLDSTAGTQYF. DNA for the CDR3: TGTGCCAGCAGCTTAGACAGTACGGCGGGGACCCAGTACTTC.

The CDR3 sequence: CAISESAGTNYGYTF. DNA of the CDR3: TGTGCCATCAGTGAGTCCGCCGGGACAAATTATGGCTACACCTTC. The chain joins TRBV10-3 to TRBJ1-2; a possible D gene is TRBD1 (6 bases). The CDR3 consists of 15 residues. Trimming took 0 bases from V and 5 from J, leaving 13 bases between them. Germline values: CDR1 ENHRY, CDR2 SYGVKD.

The V call is TRBV19, the J call TRBJ1-1; possible D gene TRBD1, 5 bases. Germline assignment: CDR1 LNHDA and CDR2 SQIVND (reference sequence). V was pared by 3 bases and J by 4 bases, with 12 bases between. CDR3 length: 14 residues. The CDR3 bases are TGTGCCAGTAGTATCGGCGCAGGGCTCACTGAAGCTTTCTTT. This sequence encodes CASSIGAGLTEAFF.

The rearrangement uses TRBV4-2 and TRBJ1-3; 9 positions match TRBD1. The CDR3 covers 15 residues. V lost 1 base and J lost 5; bases outside the gene matches: 3. CDR1 LGHNA and CDR2 YNFKEQ come from the germline V gene. The CDR3, as DNA: TGTGCCAGCAGCCAAGCCGGGACAGGGCGAAACACCATATATTTT. Its translation: CASSQAGTGRNTIYF.

The V and J genes are TRBV7-9 and TRBJ2-2; 8 bases align to TRBD1. The CDR3 spans 14 residues. Trimming took 3 bases from V and 3 from J; bases not matched to a gene: 0. Per the germline V gene, CDR1 is SEHNR and CDR2 is FQNEAQ (reference sequence). CDR3 amino acids: CASSLDRDTGELFF. The DNA of the CDR3 is TGTGCCAGCAGCTTGGACAGGGACACCGGGGAGCTGTTTTTT.

The J gene is TRBJ1-3, the V gene TRBV5-1, with D possibly matching TRBD1 (6 bases). The CDR3 is 18 amino acids. Trimming removed 5 bases from V and 0 bases from J, with 21 bases in between. Per the germline V gene, CDR1 is SGHRS and CDR2 is YFSETQ. CDR3 DNA: TGCGCCAGCAGTTTTCTACAGGGCTCTTGGGACTCTGGAAACACCATATATTTT. This sequence encodes CASSFLQGSWDSGNTIYF.

The chain joins TRBV4-2 to TRBJ1-1; unclear D gene. V shed 1 base and J shed 1 base, with 10 bases lying between them. The CDR3 has 15 amino acids. Germline V gene lookup returns CDR1 LGHNA and CDR2 YNFKEQ. CDR3 DNA: TGTGCCAGCAGCCAAGTCCCGGGGAAGAACACTGAAGCTTTCTTT. Residues: CASSQVPGKNTEAFF.

V usage is TRBV27 and J usage is TRBJ1-4; 9 nucleotides align to TRBD1. The CDR3 length is 15 residues. In germline, CDR1 is MNHEY, CDR2 SMNVEV (reference sequence). V lost 5 bases to trimming and J lost 4 bases; unmatched junction nucleotides: 5. CDR3 bases: TGTGCCAGCAGTCGCCGGACAGGGGTTAATGAAAAACTGTTTTTT. This encodes CASSRRTGVNEKLFF.

Only one count was recorded for this clone. The chain combines TRBV5-1 with TRBJ1-2; 11 positions agree with TRBD1. Trimming removed 4 bases from V and 7 bases from J; junction bases left unmatched: 9. CDR1 and CDR2 (germline): SGHRS, YFSETQ. This CDR3 region has 15 residues. In DNA, the CDR3 is TGCGCCAGCAGCCCACGGGACAGGGGGACAGGTGGCTACACCTTC. Protein sequence: CASSPRDRGTGGYTF.

The rearrangement joins TRBV5-1 to TRBJ2-5, with D maybe TRBD1 (5 bases). Trimming took 3 bases from V and 1 from J, leaving 7 bases between them. The germline CDR1 and CDR2 sequences are SGHRS and YFSETQ. This CDR3 is 13 amino acids long. The CDR3: CASSSGPQETQYF. CDR3 DNA sequence: TGCGCCAGCAGCTCAGGGCCCCAAGAGACCCAGTACTTC.

The rearrangement joins TRBV21-1 to TRBJ1-4. TRBV21-1 is tagged as a pseudogene. CDR3 length equals 13 residues. CDR3 nucleotides: TGTGCCAGCAGCATCGGGACTAATGAAAAACTGTTTTTT. It specifies CASSIGTNEKLFF.

This clone showed up just a few times. CDR3 sequence: CASSYEAARGTQYF. The DNA for the CDR3 is TGTGCCAGCAGTTACGAGGCTGCTCGGGGGACCCAGTACTTC. The gene calls are TRBV6-5 and TRBJ2-5; maybe TRBD2 (5 bases). V was cut by 2 bases and J by 7 bases, with 14 bases left in between. There are 14 residues in the CDR3. The germline CDR1 and CDR2 sequences are MNHEY and SVGAGI.

This sequence joins TRBV6-6 and TRBJ2-3; the D gene is possibly TRBD2 (7 bases). V was clipped by 5 bases and J by 2 bases, with 17 bases between them. Per germline, CDR1 MNHNY and CDR2 SVGAGI (reference sequence). The CDR3 is 16 residues long. For the CDR3, the DNA is TGTGCCAGCAGTCCACAGGGACTATTCTACACAGATACGCAGTATTTT. The encoded protein is CASSPQGLFYTDTQYF.

The CDR3 DNA is TGCGCCAGCAGCCAAGTGGCTGATAGCGGCTACGAGCAGTACTTC. Translated, it gives CASSQVADSGYEQYF. This chain connects TRBV4-1 to TRBJ2-7; D might be TRBD2 (6 bases). This CDR3 contains 15 residues. Germline CDR1 MGHRA, CDR2 YSYEKL. Trimming removed 1 base at V and 3 bases at J, with 13 bases between.

The chain combines TRBV6-5 with TRBJ2-7; D unclear. CDR1 and CDR2 (germline): MNHEY, SVGAGI. This CDR3 region has 13 residues. V lost 2 bases and J lost 4, with 9 bases in between. CDR3 in amino acids: CASSYDTRYEQYF. As DNA, the CDR3 is TGTGCCAGCAGTTACGATACAAGATACGAGCAGTACTTC.

V gene TRBV5-5 combines with J gene TRBJ2-7, with D tentatively TRBD2 (6 bases). The CDR3 is 12 amino acids. V gave up 1 base and J gave up 5 bases, with 7 bases separating them. Germline values: CDR1 SGHKS, CDR2 YYEKEE (reference sequence). The CDR3 DNA follows: TGTGCCAGCAGCTTGTCGGGGGACGAGCAGTACTTC. It is translated as CASSLSGDEQYF.

The chain couples TRBV5-5 to TRBJ1-1; no firm D call. The CDR3 totals 13 residues. The V gene's germline CDR1 is SGHKS and CDR2 YYEKEE (reference sequence). The V end lost 0 bases, the J end lost 3 bases, and 6 bases lay between the germline ends. CDR3 amino acids: CASSLASDTEAFF. CDR3 coding DNA: TGTGCCAGCAGCTTGGCTTCCGACACTGAAGCTTTCTTT.

The V and J genes are TRBV7-9 and TRBJ2-1, with D maybe TRBD2 (7 bases). Germline CDR1 reads SEHNR; CDR2 reads FQNEAQ (reference sequence). CDR3 length: 18 residues. V gave up 1 base and J gave up 0 bases, with 16 bases separating them. CDR3 coding DNA: TGTGCCAGCAGCTTAGGCGCGGGGGCTTTTAACTCCTACAATGAGCAGTTCTTC. This encodes CASSLGAGAFNSYNEQFF.

V gene TRBV4-2 combines with J gene TRBJ2-7; 7 bases map to TRBD1. The trim removed 1 base at V and 1 base at J, leaving 10 bases unmatched. The CDR3 extends over 17 amino acids. The germline V gene encodes CDR1 LGHNA and CDR2 YNFKEQ. The CDR3 here is CASSQVNLGGQSYEQYF. The CDR3 DNA follows: TGTGCCAGCAGCCAAGTAAATCTAGGGGGACAGTCCTACGAGCAGTACTTC.

This sequence joins TRBV27 and TRBJ2-2; 8 positions agree with TRBD2. CDR1 and CDR2 (germline): MNHEY, SMNVEV (reference sequence). The CDR3 sequence is 15 residues long. Trimming cost V 3 bases and J 1 base; bases outside gene matches: 1. CDR3 sequence reads: CASSFSGMNTGELFF. The CDR3 nucleotides read TGTGCCAGCAGTTTTAGCGGGATGAACACCGGGGAGCTGTTTTTT.

This chain uses TRBV5-1 with TRBJ2-7; 8 nucleotides align to TRBD1. Germline V gene lookup returns CDR1 SGHRS and CDR2 YFSETQ. After removal of 3 bases from V and 2 bases from J, the junction contained 4 bases not matched to a gene. The CDR3 consists of 14 residues. The DNA of the CDR3 is TGCGCCAGCAGCTCAATGACAGGGGCCTACGAGCAGTACTTC. It encodes CASSSMTGAYEQYF.

The J gene is TRBJ2-5, the V gene TRBV25-1, with D tentatively TRBD2 (7 bases). The V end lost 7 bases, the J end lost 2 bases, and 14 bases lay between the germline ends. Germline CDR1 MGHDK, CDR2 SYGVNS. The CDR3 sequence is 14 residues long. DNA of the CDR3: TGTGCCAGCATTCGAGGGGGGGCGCAAGAGACCCAGTACTTC. Translated: CASIRGGAQETQYF.

The chain recombines TRBV7-6 with TRBJ2-4; no definite D call. Trimming cost V 0 bases and J 6 bases, with 12 bases left between them. This CDR3 has 15 residues. Looked up from germline, CDR1 is SGHVS and CDR2 is FNYEAQ. The CDR3, as DNA: TGTGCCAGCAGCTTAGCGGTTGGGCCCGGAAACATTCAGTACTTC. Translated, it gives CASSLAVGPGNIQYF.

The V gene is TRBV7-9, the J gene TRBJ1-2; 9 positions agree with TRBD1. Germline lookup yields CDR1 SEHNR and CDR2 FQNEAQ (reference sequence). V gave up 1 base and J gave up 6 bases; unmatched junction bases: 15. The CDR3 length is 18 residues. For the CDR3, the DNA is TGTGCCAGCAGCTTAGGGGATCTGGCCCTGGGACAGGGTAATGGCTACACCTTC. Amino acid sequence: CASSLGDLALGQGNGYTF.

The DNA for the CDR3 is TGTGCCAGCGCGACCCGGGACTACCAAGAGACCCAGTACTTC. This gives the protein CASATRDYQETQYF. V and J are TRBV25-1 and TRBJ2-5; weak D call: TRBD2 (6 bases). CDR1 is MGHDK, CDR2 SYGVNS, per germline. The CDR3 is 14 residues long. Trimming took off 8 bases at V and 0 bases at J, with 13 bases between the two ends.

CDR3 amino acids: CASTSTDEQFF. The CDR3 DNA is TGTGCCAGCACTTCGACAGATGAGCAGTTCTTC. The chain carries TRBV12-3 or TRBV12-4 and TRBJ2-1, with D possibly being TRBD1 (5 bases). V was shortened by 7 bases and J by 8 bases, with 9 bases between the two germline ends. The CDR3 sequence is 11 residues long.

This clone was detected a few times. The chain combines TRBV28 with TRBJ2-7, with TRBD2 identical over 7 bases. CDR1 is MDHEN and CDR2 is SYDVKM in the germline V gene. The junction had 8 bases not matched to a gene; V was cut back by 6 bases and J by 0 bases. There are 15 residues in the CDR3. This CDR3 is CASRGAGLSSYEQYF. The DNA for the CDR3 is TGTGCCAGCAGGGGAGCGGGGTTAAGCTCCTACGAGCAGTACTTC.

A word on this clone: Different DNA sequences within this sample yield the same CDR3. The chain is built from TRBV19 and TRBJ1-1; no reliable D call. Germline loops: CDR1 LNHDA, CDR2 SQIVND (reference sequence). The CDR3 loop spans 13 amino acids. V was cut by 3 bases and J by 2 bases, with 7 bases left in between. The CDR3 region has the DNA TGTGCCAGTAGTATCTCCCTTAACACTGAAGCTTTCTTT. Translating gives CASSISLNTEAFF.